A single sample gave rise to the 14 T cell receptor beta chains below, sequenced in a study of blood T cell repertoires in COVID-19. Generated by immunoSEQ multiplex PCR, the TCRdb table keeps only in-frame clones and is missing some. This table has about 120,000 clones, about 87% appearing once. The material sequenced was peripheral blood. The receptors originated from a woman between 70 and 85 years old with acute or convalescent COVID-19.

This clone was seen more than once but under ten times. The CDR3 is CASSPTPGQAVGYTF. The DNA of the CDR3 is TGTGCCAGCTCACCCACCCCCGGACAGGCAGTAGGCTACACCTTC. The rearrangement joins TRBV18 to TRBJ1-2, with 7 positions matching TRBD1. The CDR3 runs to 15 residues. V was clipped by 3 bases and J by 8 bases; unmatched bases: 12. Germline V lookup: CDR1 KGHSH, CDR2 LQKENI.

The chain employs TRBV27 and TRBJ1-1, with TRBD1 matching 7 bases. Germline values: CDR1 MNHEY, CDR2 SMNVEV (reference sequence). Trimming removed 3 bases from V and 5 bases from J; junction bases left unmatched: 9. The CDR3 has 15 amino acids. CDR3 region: CASSLAGGKGTEAFF. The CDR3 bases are TGTGCCAGCAGTTTGGCAGGGGGAAAGGGGACTGAAGCTTTCTTT.

The CDR3 loop is CASSYTGNPTHGELFF. DNA for the CDR3: TGTGCCAGCAGCTATACAGGCAACCCCACGCACGGGGAGCTGTTTTTT. The chain combines TRBV9 with TRBJ2-2, with D possibly being TRBD1 (5 bases). V lost 4 bases to trimming and J lost 7 bases, with 20 bases between them. This CDR3 contains 16 residues. CDR1 and CDR2 (germline): SGDLS, YYNGEE. Full variable domain (outside the CDR3, taken from reference TRBV9 and TRBJ2-2): DSGVTQTPKHLITATGQRVTLRCSPRSGDLSVYWYQQSLDQGLQFLIQYYNGEERAKGNILERFSAQQFPDLHSELNLSSLELGDSALYFCASSYTGNPTHGELFFGEGSRLTVL.

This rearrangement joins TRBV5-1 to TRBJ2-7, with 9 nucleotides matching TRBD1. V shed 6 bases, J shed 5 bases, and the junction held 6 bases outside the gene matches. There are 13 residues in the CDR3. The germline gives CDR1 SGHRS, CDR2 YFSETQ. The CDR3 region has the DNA TGCGCCAGCAAAAGCGGGACAGGGAACGAGCAGTACTTC. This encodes CASKSGTGNEQYF.

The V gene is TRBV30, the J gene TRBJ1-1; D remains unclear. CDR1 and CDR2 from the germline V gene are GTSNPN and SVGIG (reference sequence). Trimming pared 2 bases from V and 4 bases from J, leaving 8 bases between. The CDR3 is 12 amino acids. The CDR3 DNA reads TGTGCCTGGAGTAAACAATTCACTGAAGCTTTCTTT. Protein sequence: CAWSKQFTEAFF.

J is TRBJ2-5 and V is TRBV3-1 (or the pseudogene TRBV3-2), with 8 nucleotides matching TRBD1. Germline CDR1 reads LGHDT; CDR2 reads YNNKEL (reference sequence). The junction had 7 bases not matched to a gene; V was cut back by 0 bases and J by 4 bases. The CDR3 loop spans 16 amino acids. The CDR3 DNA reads TGTGCCAGCAGCCAAGAGGGCAGGGGGCCTCGAGAGACCCAGTACTTC. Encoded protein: CASSQEGRGPRETQYF.

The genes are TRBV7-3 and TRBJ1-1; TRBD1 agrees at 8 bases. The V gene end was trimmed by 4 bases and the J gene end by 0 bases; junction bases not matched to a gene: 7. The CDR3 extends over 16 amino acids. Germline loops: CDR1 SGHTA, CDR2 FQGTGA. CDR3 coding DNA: TGTGCCAGCAGCTCCAACAGGACAGGGATGAACACTGAAGCTTTCTTT. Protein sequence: CASSSNRTGMNTEAFF.

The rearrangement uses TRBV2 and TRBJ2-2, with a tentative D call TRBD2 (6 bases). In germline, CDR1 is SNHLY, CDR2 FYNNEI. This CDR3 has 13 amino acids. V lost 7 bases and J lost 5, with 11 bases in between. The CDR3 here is CASKGRETGELFF. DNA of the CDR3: TGTGCCAGCAAGGGACGGGAGACCGGGGAGCTGTTTTTT. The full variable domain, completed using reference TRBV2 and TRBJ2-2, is EPEVTQTPSHQVTQMGQEVILRCVPISNHLYFYWYRQILGQKVEFLVSFYNNEISEKSEIFDDQFSVERPDGSNFTLKIRSTKLEDSAMYFCASKGRETGELFFGEGSRLTVL.

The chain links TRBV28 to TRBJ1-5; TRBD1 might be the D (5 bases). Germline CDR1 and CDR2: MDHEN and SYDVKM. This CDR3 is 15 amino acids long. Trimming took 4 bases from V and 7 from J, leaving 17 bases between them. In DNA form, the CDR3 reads TGTGCCAGCAGTTCCAGCGGGACGGCGGGCCAGCCCCAGCATTTT. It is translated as CASSSSGTAGQPQHF.

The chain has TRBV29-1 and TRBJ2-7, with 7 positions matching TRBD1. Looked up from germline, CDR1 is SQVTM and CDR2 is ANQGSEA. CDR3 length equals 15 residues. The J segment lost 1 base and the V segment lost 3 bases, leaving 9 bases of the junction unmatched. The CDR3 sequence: CSVDSRTGYSYEQYF. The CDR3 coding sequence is TGCAGCGTTGATTCCAGGACAGGTTATTCCTACGAGCAGTACTTC.

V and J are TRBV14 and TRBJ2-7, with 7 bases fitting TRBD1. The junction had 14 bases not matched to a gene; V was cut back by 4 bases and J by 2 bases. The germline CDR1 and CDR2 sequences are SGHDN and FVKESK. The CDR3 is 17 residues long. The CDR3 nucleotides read TGTGCCAGCAGCCGGGGGCAGGGGGAAGTCGGGGCCTACGAGCAGTACTTC. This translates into CASSRGQGEVGAYEQYF.

The CDR3 DNA reads as TGTGCCAGCAGTTTCTTATTGAGGGAGTTGCGGGAGACCCAGTACTTC. As protein: CASSFLLRELRETQYF. The chain employs TRBV28 and TRBJ2-5, with a weak D call TRBD2 (5 bases). Trimming removed 3 bases from V and 5 bases from J, with 19 bases in between. The CDR3 extends over 16 amino acids. Germline V gives CDR1 MDHEN, CDR2 SYDVKM.

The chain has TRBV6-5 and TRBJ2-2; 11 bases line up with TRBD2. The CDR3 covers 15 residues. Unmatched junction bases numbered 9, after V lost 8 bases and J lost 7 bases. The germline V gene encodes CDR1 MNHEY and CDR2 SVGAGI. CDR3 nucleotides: TGTGCCAGCGGAATAGCGGGGGGGCGCGACGGGGAGCTGTTTTTT. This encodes CASGIAGGRDGELFF.

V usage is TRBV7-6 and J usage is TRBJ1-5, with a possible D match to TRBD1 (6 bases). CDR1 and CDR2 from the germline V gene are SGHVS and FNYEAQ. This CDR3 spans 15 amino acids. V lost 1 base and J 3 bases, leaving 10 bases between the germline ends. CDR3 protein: CASSLDGTNNQPQHF. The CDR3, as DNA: TGTGCCAGCAGCTTAGATGGGACAAACAATCAGCCCCAGCATTTT.